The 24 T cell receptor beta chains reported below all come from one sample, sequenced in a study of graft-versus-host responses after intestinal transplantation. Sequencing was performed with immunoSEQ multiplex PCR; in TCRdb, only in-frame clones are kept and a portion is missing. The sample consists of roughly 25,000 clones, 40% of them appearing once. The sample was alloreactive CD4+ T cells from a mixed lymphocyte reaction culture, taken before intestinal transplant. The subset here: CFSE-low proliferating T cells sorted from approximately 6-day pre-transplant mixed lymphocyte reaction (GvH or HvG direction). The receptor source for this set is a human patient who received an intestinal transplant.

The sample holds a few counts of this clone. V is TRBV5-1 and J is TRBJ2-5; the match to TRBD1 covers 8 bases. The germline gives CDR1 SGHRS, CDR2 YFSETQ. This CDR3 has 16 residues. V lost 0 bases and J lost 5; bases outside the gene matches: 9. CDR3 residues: CASSLAIGQGSETQYF. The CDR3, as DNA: TGCGCCAGCAGCTTGGCGATAGGACAGGGATCGGAGACCCAGTACTTC.

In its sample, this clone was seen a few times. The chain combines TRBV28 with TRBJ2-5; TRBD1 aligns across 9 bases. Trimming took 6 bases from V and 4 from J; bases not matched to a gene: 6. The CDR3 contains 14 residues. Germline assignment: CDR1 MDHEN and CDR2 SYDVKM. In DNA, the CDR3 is TGTGCCAGCAGAGAACAGGGGGCCCGAGAGACCCAGTACTTC. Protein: CASREQGARETQYF.

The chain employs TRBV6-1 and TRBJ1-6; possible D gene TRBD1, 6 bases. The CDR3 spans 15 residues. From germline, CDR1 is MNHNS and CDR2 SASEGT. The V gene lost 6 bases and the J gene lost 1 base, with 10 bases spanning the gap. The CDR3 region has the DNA TGTGCCAGCAGACCTGACAGGTCCTATAATTCACCCCTCCACTTT. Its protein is CASRPDRSYNSPLHF.

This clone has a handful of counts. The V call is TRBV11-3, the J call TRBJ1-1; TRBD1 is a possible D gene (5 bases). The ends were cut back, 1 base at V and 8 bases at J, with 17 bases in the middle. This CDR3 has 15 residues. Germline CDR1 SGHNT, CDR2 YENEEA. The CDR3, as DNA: TGTGCCAGCAGCTTAGGGATGGGGCTTCTGCCGGAAGCTTTCTTT. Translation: CASSLGMGLLPEAFF.

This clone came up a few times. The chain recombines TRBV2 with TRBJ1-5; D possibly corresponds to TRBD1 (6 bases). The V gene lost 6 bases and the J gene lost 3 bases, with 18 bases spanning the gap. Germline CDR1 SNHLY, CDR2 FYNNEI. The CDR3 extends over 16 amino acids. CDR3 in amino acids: CASRRLAGEDNQPQHF. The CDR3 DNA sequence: TGTGCCAGCAGACGACTTGCAGGGGAAGACAATCAGCCCCAGCATTTT. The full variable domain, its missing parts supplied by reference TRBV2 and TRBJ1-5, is EPEVTQTPSHQVTQMGQEVILRCVPISNHLYFYWYRQILGQKVEFLVSFYNNEISEKSEIFDDQFSVERPDGSNFTLKIRSTKLEDSAMYFCASRRLAGEDNQPQHFGDGTRLSIL.

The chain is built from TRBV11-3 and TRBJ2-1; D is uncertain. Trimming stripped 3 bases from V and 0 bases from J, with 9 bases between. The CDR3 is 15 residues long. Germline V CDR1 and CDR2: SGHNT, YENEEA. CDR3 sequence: CASSFTYTSYNEQFF. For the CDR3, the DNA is TGTGCCAGCAGCTTCACCTATACCTCCTACAATGAGCAGTTCTTC.

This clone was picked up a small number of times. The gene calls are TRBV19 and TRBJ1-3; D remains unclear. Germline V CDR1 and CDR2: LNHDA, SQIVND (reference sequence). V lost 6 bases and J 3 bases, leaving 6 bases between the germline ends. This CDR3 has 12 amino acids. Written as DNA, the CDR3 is TGTGCCAGTAGCAAAATTGGAAACACCATATATTTT. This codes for CASSKIGNTIYF.

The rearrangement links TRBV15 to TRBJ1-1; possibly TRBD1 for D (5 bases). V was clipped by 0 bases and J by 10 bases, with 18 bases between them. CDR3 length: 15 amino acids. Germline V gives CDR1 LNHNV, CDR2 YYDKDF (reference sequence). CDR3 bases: TGTGCCACCAGCAGAGATCAGGGCCCGGGGGGACCAGCTTTCTTT. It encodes CATSRDQGPGGPAFF.

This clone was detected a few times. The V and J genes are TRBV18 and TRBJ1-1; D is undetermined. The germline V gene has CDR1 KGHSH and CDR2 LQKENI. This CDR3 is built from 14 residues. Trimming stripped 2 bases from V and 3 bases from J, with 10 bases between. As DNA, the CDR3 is TGTGCCAGCTCACCAATTCCCTCCTACACTGAAGCTTTCTTT. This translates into CASSPIPSYTEAFF.

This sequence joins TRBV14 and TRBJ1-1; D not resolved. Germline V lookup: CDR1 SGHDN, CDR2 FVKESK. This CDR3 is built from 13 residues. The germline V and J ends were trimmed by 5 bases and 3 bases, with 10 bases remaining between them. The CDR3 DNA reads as TGTGCCAGCAGCTCCGACTGGGACACTGAAGCTTTCTTT. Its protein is CASSSDWDTEAFF.

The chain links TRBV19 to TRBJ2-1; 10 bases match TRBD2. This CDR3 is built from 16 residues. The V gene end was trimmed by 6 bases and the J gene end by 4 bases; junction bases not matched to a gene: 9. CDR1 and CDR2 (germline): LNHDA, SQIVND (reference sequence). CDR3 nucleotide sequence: TGTGCCAGTAGGGCCAGGACTAGCGGTAGATACAATGAGCAGTTCTTC. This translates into CASRARTSGRYNEQFF.

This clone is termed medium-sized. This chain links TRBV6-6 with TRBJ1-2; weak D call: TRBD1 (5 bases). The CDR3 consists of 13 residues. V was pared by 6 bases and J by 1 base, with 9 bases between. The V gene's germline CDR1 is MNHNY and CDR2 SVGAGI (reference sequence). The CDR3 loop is CASSSGGNYGYTF. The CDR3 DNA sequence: TGTGCCAGCAGCAGCGGGGGTAACTATGGCTACACCTTC.

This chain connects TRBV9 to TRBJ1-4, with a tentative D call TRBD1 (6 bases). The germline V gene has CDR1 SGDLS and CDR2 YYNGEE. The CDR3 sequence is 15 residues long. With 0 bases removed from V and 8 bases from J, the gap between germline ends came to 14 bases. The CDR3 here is CASSVGNRVIEKLFF. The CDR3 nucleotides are TGTGCCAGCAGCGTAGGCAACAGGGTTATCGAAAAACTGTTTTTT.

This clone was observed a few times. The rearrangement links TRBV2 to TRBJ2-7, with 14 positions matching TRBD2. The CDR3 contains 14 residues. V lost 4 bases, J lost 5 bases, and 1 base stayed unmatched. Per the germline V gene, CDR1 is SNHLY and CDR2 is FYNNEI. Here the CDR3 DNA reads TGTGCCAGCAGTGGGACTAGCGGGAGGAACGAGCAGTACTTC. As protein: CASSGTSGRNEQYF.

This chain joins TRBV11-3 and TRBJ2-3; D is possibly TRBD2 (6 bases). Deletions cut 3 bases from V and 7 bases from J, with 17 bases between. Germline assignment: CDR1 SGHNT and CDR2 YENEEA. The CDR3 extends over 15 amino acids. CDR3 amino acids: CASSFMALGGNTQYF. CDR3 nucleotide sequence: TGTGCCAGCAGCTTTATGGCCCTCGGGGGAAATACGCAGTATTTT.

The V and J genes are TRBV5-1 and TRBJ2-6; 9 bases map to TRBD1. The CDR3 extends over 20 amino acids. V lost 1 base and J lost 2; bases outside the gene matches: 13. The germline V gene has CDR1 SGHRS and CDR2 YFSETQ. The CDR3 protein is CASSLWITGGKETGANVLTF. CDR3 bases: TGCGCCAGCAGCTTGTGGATCACAGGGGGCAAAGAAACTGGGGCCAACGTCCTGACTTTC.

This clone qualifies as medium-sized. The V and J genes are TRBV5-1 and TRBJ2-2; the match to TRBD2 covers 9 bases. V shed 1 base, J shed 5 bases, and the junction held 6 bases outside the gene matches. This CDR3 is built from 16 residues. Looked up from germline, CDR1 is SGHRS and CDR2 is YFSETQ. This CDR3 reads CASSLSSGGWTGELFF. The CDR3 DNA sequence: TGCGCCAGCAGCTTGAGTAGCGGGGGCTGGACCGGGGAGCTGTTTTTT.

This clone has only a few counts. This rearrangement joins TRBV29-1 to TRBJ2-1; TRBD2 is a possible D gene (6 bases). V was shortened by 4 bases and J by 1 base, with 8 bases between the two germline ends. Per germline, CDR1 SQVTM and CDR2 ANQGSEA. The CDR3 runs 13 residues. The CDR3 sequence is CSVGRESYNEQFF. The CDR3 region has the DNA TGCAGCGTTGGGCGGGAATCCTACAATGAGCAGTTCTTC.

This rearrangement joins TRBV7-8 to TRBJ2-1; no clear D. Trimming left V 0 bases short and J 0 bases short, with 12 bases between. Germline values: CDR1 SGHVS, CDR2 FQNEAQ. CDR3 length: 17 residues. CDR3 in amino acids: CASSLATPRSSYNEQFF. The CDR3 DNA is TGTGCCAGCAGCTTAGCCACTCCGAGAAGCTCCTACAATGAGCAGTTCTTC.

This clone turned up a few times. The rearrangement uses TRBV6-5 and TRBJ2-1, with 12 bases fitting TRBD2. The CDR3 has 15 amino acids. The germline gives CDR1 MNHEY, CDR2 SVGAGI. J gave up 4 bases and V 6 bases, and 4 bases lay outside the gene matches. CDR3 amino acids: CASRPSGGGYNEQFF. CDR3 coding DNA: TGTGCCAGCAGGCCTAGCGGGGGGGGATACAATGAGCAGTTCTTC.

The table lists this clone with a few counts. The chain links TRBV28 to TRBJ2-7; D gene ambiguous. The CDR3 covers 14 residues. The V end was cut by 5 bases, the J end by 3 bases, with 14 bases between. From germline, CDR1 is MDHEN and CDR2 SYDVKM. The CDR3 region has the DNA TGTGCCAGCAGTCCCCTACAGCCTCTCTACGAGCAGTACTTC. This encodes CASSPLQPLYEQYF.

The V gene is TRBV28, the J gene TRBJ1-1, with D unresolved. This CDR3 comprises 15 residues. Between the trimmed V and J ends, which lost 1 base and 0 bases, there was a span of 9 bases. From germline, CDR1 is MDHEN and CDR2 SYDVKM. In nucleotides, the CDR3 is TGTGCCAGCAGTTTATCCTCCGGGGTGAACACTGAAGCTTTCTTT. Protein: CASSLSSGVNTEAFF.

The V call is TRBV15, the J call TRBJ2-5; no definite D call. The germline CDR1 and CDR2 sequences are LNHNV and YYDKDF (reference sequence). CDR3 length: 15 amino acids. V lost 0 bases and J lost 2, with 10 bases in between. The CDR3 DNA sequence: TGTGCCACCAGCAGAGAAAACTATCTTCAAGAGACCCAGTACTTC. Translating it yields CATSRENYLQETQYF.

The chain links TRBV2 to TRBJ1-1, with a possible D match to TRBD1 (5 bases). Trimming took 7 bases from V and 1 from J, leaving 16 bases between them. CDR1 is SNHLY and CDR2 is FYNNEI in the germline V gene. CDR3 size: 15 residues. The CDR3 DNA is TGTGCCAGCACCCTTTATGGGCAGGGGAACACTGAAGCTTTCTTT. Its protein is CASTLYGQGNTEAFF.